Presented here are 17 T cell receptor beta chains from one specimen sequenced in a study of T cell responses to AZD1222 COVID-19 vaccine. This table comes from immunoSEQ multiplex PCR, and its TCRdb copy is limited to in-frame clones, with some not included. The table lists about 150,000 clones, around four fifths of them singletons. Sequencing was performed on peripheral blood, taken on day 0 of AZD1222 vaccination. The receptors stem from an adult in good health.

V is TRBV5-5 and J is TRBJ1-1; no clear D. From germline, CDR1 is SGHKS and CDR2 YYEKEE (reference sequence). This CDR3 spans 13 amino acids. The V end was cut by 2 bases, the J end by 1 base, with 6 bases between. CDR3: CASSFWQNTEAFF. The DNA of the CDR3 is TGTGCCAGCAGCTTTTGGCAGAACACTGAAGCTTTCTTT.

V is TRBV3-1 (or the pseudogene TRBV3-2) and J is TRBJ2-1, with TRBD2 matching over 11 bases. The V segment lost 3 bases and the J segment 5 bases; nucleotides outside the gene matches: 9. This CDR3 is 17 amino acids long. Germline V lookup: CDR1 LGHDT, CDR2 YNNKEL (reference sequence). The DNA for the CDR3 is TGTGCCAGCAGCCACCTACTAGCGGGGGATTTGGACAATGAGCAGTTCTTC. Translating it yields CASSHLLAGDLDNEQFF.

The V gene is TRBV15, the J gene TRBJ1-2; D is ambiguous. Trimming cost V 0 bases and J 8 bases, with 10 bases left between them. This CDR3 is 13 amino acids long. The germline gives CDR1 LNHNV, CDR2 YYDKDF (reference sequence). CDR3 in amino acids: CATSRDRERGYTF. In DNA, the CDR3 is TGTGCCACCAGCAGAGATCGCGAGCGAGGCTACACCTTC.

This chain joins TRBV24-1 and TRBJ2-1, with 11 bases that match TRBD2. Per the germline V gene, CDR1 is KGHDR and CDR2 is SFDVKD. J was trimmed by 7 bases and V by 7 bases; bases with no gene match: 23. CDR3 length equals 20 residues. CDR3 in amino acids: CATSPSPNLVEASGRNEQFF. For the CDR3, the DNA is TGTGCCACCAGCCCAAGTCCGAATTTGGTTGAGGCTAGCGGGAGGAATGAGCAGTTCTTC.

This chain uses TRBV5-1 with TRBJ2-1; possibly TRBD2 for D (5 bases). Per the germline V gene, CDR1 is SGHRS and CDR2 is YFSETQ. This CDR3 region has 13 residues. V lost 7 bases, J lost 0 bases, and 8 bases lay in between. The CDR3 region is CASEGSSYNEQFF. The CDR3 DNA reads TGCGCCAGCGAAGGGAGCTCCTACAATGAGCAGTTCTTC.

The chain has TRBV7-2 and TRBJ1-5, with D possibly being TRBD1 (5 bases). Trimming pared 5 bases from V and 5 bases from J, leaving 10 bases between. Germline CDR1 reads SGHTA; CDR2 reads FQGNSA. This CDR3 has 13 amino acids. This chain's CDR3 is CASSPGGYQPQHF. In DNA form, the CDR3 reads TGTGCCAGCAGCCCGGGGGGATATCAGCCCCAGCATTTT.

In DNA, the CDR3 is TGTGCCAGCAGTTTCGACAGTGGCCTGAACACTGAAGCTTTCTTT. This codes for CASSFDSGLNTEAFF. The chain joins TRBV27 to TRBJ1-1; the D gene is possibly TRBD1 (5 bases). The germline V gene encodes CDR1 MNHEY and CDR2 SMNVEV (reference sequence). The CDR3 is 15 amino acids. The V end was cut by 3 bases, the J end by 0 bases, with 11 bases between.

The rearrangement uses TRBV18 and TRBJ1-4; D perhaps matches TRBD1 (6 bases). The CDR3 totals 13 residues. CDR1 KGHSH and CDR2 LQKENI come from the germline V gene. V gave up 3 bases and J gave up 12 bases, with 14 bases separating them. CDR3 protein: CASSPGRQEELFF. CDR3 bases: TGTGCCAGCTCACCTGGCCGACAGGAGGAACTGTTTTTT. The variable domain in full, with the rest retrieved from reference TRBV18 and TRBJ1-4, is NAGVMQNPRHLVRRRGQEARLRCSPMKGHSHVYWYRQLPEEGLKFMVYLQKENIIDESGMPKERFSAEFPKEGPSILRIQQVVRGDSAAYFCASSPGRQEELFFGSGTQLSVL.

The rearrangement links TRBV13 to TRBJ1-6; D is perhaps TRBD1 (5 bases). From germline, CDR1 is PRHDT and CDR2 FYEKMQ (reference sequence). The CDR3 runs to 13 residues. Between the trimmed V and J ends, which lost 8 bases and 9 bases, there was a span of 14 bases. The CDR3 DNA follows: TGTGCCAGCGGAGGGACTCTGGGTTCACCCCTCCACTTT. It specifies CASGGTLGSPLHF.

The sample holds many counts of this clone. V usage is TRBV13 and J usage is TRBJ2-3; 7 bases fit TRBD2. J was trimmed by 0 bases and V by 7 bases; bases with no gene match: 4. The CDR3 is 14 residues long. Germline V lookup: CDR1 PRHDT, CDR2 FYEKMQ (reference sequence). In nucleotides, the CDR3 is TGTGCCAGCACCTTGGGGGGGAGCACAGATACGCAGTATTTT. This sequence encodes CASTLGGSTDTQYF.

This chain connects TRBV5-4 to TRBJ2-7; no reliable D call. The ends were cut back, 6 bases at V and 4 bases at J, with 11 bases in the middle. CDR3 length equals 12 residues. Germline CDR1 SGHNT, CDR2 YYREEE (reference sequence). The CDR3 loop is CASKNPGYEQYF. CDR3 in DNA: TGTGCCAGCAAGAATCCCGGGTACGAGCAGTACTTC.

The gene calls are TRBV7-3 and TRBJ2-2; TRBD2 agrees at 11 bases. The V gene end was trimmed by 5 bases and the J gene end by 6 bases; junction bases not matched to a gene: 8. Germline CDR1 is SGHTA and CDR2 is FQGTGA. This CDR3 is 16 amino acids long. The CDR3 spells CASSPRASGGPGELFF. The CDR3 DNA is TGTGCCAGCAGCCCGAGGGCTAGCGGGGGGCCCGGGGAGCTGTTTTTT.

The chain combines TRBV19 with TRBJ1-5; no firm D call. The CDR3 totals 14 residues. Germline CDR1 is LNHDA and CDR2 is SQIVND (reference sequence). The V and J ends lost 4 bases and 2 bases respectively, with 9 bases between them. The CDR3 protein is CASSTRIGNQPQHF. The CDR3 DNA is TGTGCCAGTAGTACAAGGATTGGCAATCAGCCCCAGCATTTT.

The chain joins TRBV5-1 to TRBJ1-4; the D gene is possibly TRBD1 (6 bases). The CDR3 consists of 15 residues. Germline V gives CDR1 SGHRS, CDR2 YFSETQ. V gave up 4 bases and J gave up 3 bases, with 13 bases separating them. CDR3 sequence reads: CASSREGTPNEKLFF. The DNA for the CDR3 is TGCGCCAGCAGCCGGGAGGGGACACCTAATGAAAAACTGTTTTTT.

The J gene is TRBJ1-4, the V gene TRBV7-9; D may be TRBD1 (5 bases). Trimming removed 1 base from V and 4 bases from J, with 7 bases in between. The germline V gene has CDR1 SEHNR and CDR2 FQNEAQ (reference sequence). The CDR3 is 14 amino acids. The DNA for the CDR3 is TGTGCCAGCAGCTTAGGACAGAGTAATGAAAAACTGTTTTTT. Its translation: CASSLGQSNEKLFF.

V gene TRBV5-1 combines with J gene TRBJ2-3; TRBD1 agrees at 9 bases. V lost 4 bases to trimming and J lost 2 bases; unmatched junction nucleotides: 17. Per the germline V gene, CDR1 is SGHRS and CDR2 is YFSETQ. The CDR3 sequence is 19 residues long. The CDR3 spells CASSPGTGFRRDSTDTQYF. CDR3 DNA: TGCGCCAGCAGCCCCGGGACAGGGTTCCGCAGGGATTCCACAGATACGCAGTATTTT.

The genes are TRBV3-1 (or the pseudogene TRBV3-2) and TRBJ1-1; TRBD1 agrees at 10 bases. The germline V gene encodes CDR1 LGHDT and CDR2 YNNKEL (reference sequence). This CDR3 spans 16 amino acids. The trim removed 4 bases at V and 6 bases at J, leaving 11 bases unmatched. CDR3 DNA: TGTGCCAGCAGCCCGATGGGACAGGGGTTTATCCCTGAAGCTTTCTTT. The encoded protein is CASSPMGQGFIPEAFF.